One and the same sample provided the 20 T cell receptor beta chains below, sequenced in a study of OX40 agonist ivuxolimab in advanced cancers. Method: immunoSEQ multiplex PCR; TCRdb's copy keeps in-frame clones and lacks some. This repertoire shows 37,000 or so clones, around 83% found once; its top ten account for 2.4%. The sequenced sample was CD4+ or CD8+ T cells sorted from blood, obtained in a trial of the OX40 agonist ivuxolimab. The receptors were gathered from an adult with an advanced solid tumor such as melanoma, head and neck, liver or kidney cancer.

The CDR3 DNA sequence: TGTGCCAGCACCATAGGGGAATCCTACGAGCAGTACTTC. Translating it yields CASTIGESYEQYF. The J gene is TRBJ2-7, the V gene TRBV2; possible D gene TRBD1, 5 bases. Trimming cost V 7 bases and J 1 base, with 11 bases left between them. This CDR3 is built from 13 residues. The V gene's germline CDR1 is SNHLY and CDR2 FYNNEI.

The V gene is TRBV6-5, the J gene TRBJ1-1; 9 positions agree with TRBD1. This CDR3 is 14 amino acids long. CDR1 and CDR2 from the germline V gene are MNHEY and SVGAGI. V shed 6 bases and J 7 bases; nucleotides not matched to a gene: 9. CDR3 sequence (DNA): TGTGCCAGCAGACCGACAGGGGGAGGAGGTGAAGCTTTCTTT. It encodes CASRPTGGGGEAFF.

This clone was counted a single time. The chain is built from TRBV6-5 and TRBJ1-2, with D possibly matching TRBD1 (5 bases). The CDR3 has 15 amino acids. V was clipped by 5 bases and J by 0 bases, with 13 bases between them. Germline V CDR1 and CDR2: MNHEY, SVGAGI. The CDR3 region has the DNA TGTGCCAGCAGTCTTCGGGGGGAAGCTAACTATGGCTACACCTTC. Its translation: CASSLRGEANYGYTF.

This clone has only one observation. The chain links TRBV11-2 to TRBJ1-1, with D perhaps matching TRBD1 (5 bases). The CDR3 runs to 15 residues. The germline CDR1 and CDR2 sequences are SGHAT and FQNNGV. V shed 5 bases and J shed 0 bases, with 13 bases lying between them. This CDR3 reads CASSNHRDLNTEAFF. The CDR3 DNA is TGTGCCAGCAGCAACCACCGGGACCTGAACACTGAAGCTTTCTTT.

The V and J genes are TRBV15 and TRBJ2-3; D tentatively fits TRBD1 or TRBD2 (5 bases each). Per germline, CDR1 LNHNV and CDR2 YYDKDF (reference sequence). V was cut by 0 bases and J by 2 bases, with 12 bases left in between. The CDR3 has 16 amino acids. The CDR3 is CATSRDLWGNTDTQYF. In DNA, the CDR3 is TGTGCCACCAGCAGAGATCTTTGGGGGAACACAGATACGCAGTATTTT.

For the CDR3, the DNA is TGTGCCAGCAGCTATGACAGGAACTATGGCTACACCTTC. Its translation: CASSYDRNYGYTF. The genes are TRBV6-1 and TRBJ1-2; D perhaps matches TRBD1 (6 bases). The germline CDR1 and CDR2 sequences are MNHNS and SASEGT. This CDR3 has 13 amino acids. The V gene lost 6 bases and the J gene lost 2 bases, with 10 bases spanning the gap.

This rearrangement joins TRBV5-1 to TRBJ2-3; D may match TRBD1 or TRBD2 (5 bases each). The CDR3 is 14 amino acids. Trimming removed 3 bases at V and 2 bases at J, with 10 bases between. Germline loops: CDR1 SGHRS, CDR2 YFSETQ. CDR3 region: CASSSGPNTDTQYF. The DNA for the CDR3 is TGCGCCAGCAGCTCGGGACCGAACACAGATACGCAGTATTTT.

The chain links TRBV19 to TRBJ2-3; 9 bases are a match to TRBD2. This CDR3 contains 15 residues. With V trimmed by 4 bases and J by 5 bases, 7 bases remained unmatched. CDR1 is LNHDA, CDR2 SQIVND, per germline (reference sequence). The CDR3 region is CASSRSSGEGDTQYF. The CDR3, as DNA: TGTGCCAGTAGTAGGTCTAGCGGGGAGGGAGATACGCAGTATTTT.

The rearrangement joins TRBV29-1 to TRBJ1-2; the D is unclear. The CDR3 is 12 residues long. The germline V and J ends were trimmed by 5 bases and 0 bases, with 7 bases remaining between them. In germline, CDR1 is SQVTM, CDR2 ANQGSEA. The CDR3 DNA follows: TGCAGCGTTCAACTTCCTAACTATGGCTACACCTTC. Translation: CSVQLPNYGYTF.

The chain joins TRBV6-5 to TRBJ1-2; 8 bases fit TRBD1. Germline V gene lookup returns CDR1 MNHEY and CDR2 SVGAGI. This CDR3 has 15 amino acids. V dropped 6 bases and J dropped 1; count of bases not matched to a gene: 7. The CDR3 loop is CASRRTGRNNYGYTF. In nucleotides, the CDR3 is TGTGCCAGCAGGAGGACAGGGAGGAATAACTATGGCTACACCTTC.

Regarding this clone: The same CDR3 is also encoded by other DNA sequences in this sample. V usage is TRBV5-1 and J usage is TRBJ1-5, with D possibly matching TRBD1 (5 bases). This CDR3 is 15 amino acids long. The germline V gene encodes CDR1 SGHRS and CDR2 YFSETQ. V shed 0 bases and J shed 4 bases, with 11 bases lying between them. DNA of the CDR3: TGCGCCAGCAGCTTGGGCGTGGGGGGGAATCAGCCCCAGCATTTT. Translated: CASSLGVGGNQPQHF.

This clone showed up just once. The V call is TRBV5-1, the J call TRBJ2-3; 11 bases are a match to TRBD2. J was trimmed by 5 bases and V by 5 bases; bases with no gene match: 10. The CDR3 consists of 16 residues. Germline CDR1 SGHRS, CDR2 YFSETQ. The CDR3 protein is CASRAKLAGAGDTQYF. As DNA, the CDR3 is TGCGCCAGCAGAGCGAAACTAGCGGGGGCGGGAGATACGCAGTATTTT.

This sequence joins TRBV7-2 and TRBJ2-7; TRBD1 agrees at 9 bases. CDR3 length equals 16 residues. CDR1 and CDR2 from the germline V gene are SGHTA and FQGNSA. V was clipped by 3 bases and J by 7 bases; unmatched bases: 13. The CDR3 loop reads CASSLGPGQGSLEQYF. The CDR3 DNA sequence: TGTGCCAGCAGCTTGGGACCGGGACAGGGTTCCTTGGAGCAGTACTTC.

The V and J genes are TRBV5-5 and TRBJ2-5, with TRBD2 identical over 11 bases. Germline CDR1 SGHKS, CDR2 YYEKEE (reference sequence). Unmatched junction bases numbered 11, after V lost 4 bases and J lost 3 bases. The CDR3 is made up of 17 amino acids. CDR3 DNA: TGTGCCAGCAGCCCTTGGGGTAGCGGGGGGGGAAAAGAGACCCAGTACTTC. This translates into CASSPWGSGGGKETQYF.

The chain has TRBV4-1 and TRBJ1-5, with D perhaps matching TRBD1 (6 bases). Germline CDR1 MGHRA, CDR2 YSYEKL. The CDR3 is made up of 16 amino acids. Deletions cut 7 bases from V and 2 bases from J, with 18 bases between. The CDR3 is CASTGGRLRGNQPQHF. For the CDR3, the DNA is TGCGCCAGCACCGGGGGCAGATTAAGGGGCAATCAGCCCCAGCATTTT.

The chain couples TRBV9 to TRBJ2-5; D is unclear. The CDR3 has 15 amino acids. Germline CDR1 SGDLS, CDR2 YYNGEE. V was trimmed by 2 bases and J by 3 bases, leaving 14 bases between them. For the CDR3, the DNA is TGTGCCAGCAGCGTTGGGGTCGTCCCAGAAGAGACCCAGTACTTC. Its protein product is CASSVGVVPEETQYF.

The chain combines TRBV5-1 with TRBJ2-2, with TRBD2 identical over 7 bases. With 1 base clipped from V and 4 bases from J, the junction kept 10 bases outside the gene matches. The CDR3 has 17 residues. The germline V gene has CDR1 SGHRS and CDR2 YFSETQ. The CDR3: CASSLPSSGVGTGELFF. The CDR3, as DNA: TGCGCCAGCAGCTTGCCGTCTAGCGGCGTGGGCACCGGGGAGCTGTTTTTT.

The chain uses TRBV5-1 and TRBJ1-1; unclear D gene. Trimming stripped 0 bases from V and 0 bases from J, with 12 bases between. Germline lookup yields CDR1 SGHRS and CDR2 YFSETQ. The CDR3 totals 16 residues. CDR3 nucleotide sequence: TGCGCCAGCAGCTTGGGGTACAGCCAAATGAACACTGAAGCTTTCTTT. It is translated as CASSLGYSQMNTEAFF. The full variable domain, its missing parts supplied by reference TRBV5-1 and TRBJ1-1, is KAGVTQTPRYLIKTRGQQVTLSCSPISGHRSVSWYQQTPGQGLQFLFEYFSETQRNKGNFPGRFSGRQFSNSRSEMNVSTLELGDSALYLCASSLGYSQMNTEAFFGQGTRLTVV.

The rearrangement uses TRBV7-9 and TRBJ2-7; 7 nucleotides match TRBD1. This CDR3 spans 13 amino acids. V was pared by 3 bases and J by 4 bases, with 3 bases of the junction left unmatched. Per the germline V gene, CDR1 is SEHNR and CDR2 is FQNEAQ (reference sequence). The CDR3 protein is CASSFGRGYEQYF. CDR3 bases: TGTGCCAGCAGCTTTGGCAGGGGGTACGAGCAGTACTTC.

J is TRBJ2-7 and V is TRBV6-6, with 8 nucleotides matching TRBD1. The CDR3 has 14 amino acids. CDR1 is MNHNY and CDR2 is SVGAGI in the germline V gene (reference sequence). V gave up 8 bases and J gave up 2 bases; unmatched junction bases: 8. As DNA, the CDR3 is TGTGCCAGCGGAAAAGGACAGGGAACCTACGAGCAGTACTTC. This codes for CASGKGQGTYEQYF.